A single sample gave rise to the 26 T cell receptor beta chains below, sequenced in a study of Ad26.COV2.S vaccination and SARS-CoV-2 variants. Clones were read by immunoSEQ multiplex PCR, and TCRdb kept only the in-frame ones, dropping some. The sample yields roughly 380,000 clones, about 91% seen once. This material consisted of peripheral blood, taken after recovery from COVID-19. All receptors come from a human donor who had recovered from COVID-19.

The V call is TRBV27, the J call TRBJ1-4, with D maybe TRBD1 (5 bases). The germline CDR1 and CDR2 sequences are MNHEY and SMNVEV (reference sequence). CDR3 size: 13 residues. The V gene lost 6 bases and the J gene lost 5 bases, with 10 bases spanning the gap. The CDR3 DNA reads as TGTGCCAGCAGCCCACGGGGCAATGAAAAACTGTTTTTT. It yields the protein CASSPRGNEKLFF.

This clone was detected only once. For the CDR3, the DNA is TGCGCCAGCAGTGGACCGACGATAGGGGAGCTGTTTTTT. This encodes CASSGPTIGELFF. The rearrangement joins TRBV10-1 to TRBJ2-2, with D uncertain. CDR1 WNHNN and CDR2 SYGVQD come from the germline V gene (reference sequence). CDR3 length equals 13 residues. V lost 4 bases, J lost 8 bases, and 11 bases lay in between.

This clone was observed a few times. The CDR3 sequence: CASSSGTDNQPQHF. CDR3 sequence (DNA): TGTGCCAGCAGCTCTGGGACGGACAATCAGCCCCAGCATTTT. V is TRBV7-9 and J is TRBJ1-5; D may be TRBD1 (5 bases). The CDR3 loop spans 14 amino acids. Trimming cost V 4 bases and J 3 bases, with 10 bases left between them. CDR1 and CDR2 (germline): SEHNR, FQNEAQ (reference sequence).

The chain carries TRBV5-1 and TRBJ2-3, with D maybe TRBD1 (6 bases). The V end lost 4 bases, the J end lost 6 bases, and 15 bases lay between the germline ends. The V gene's germline CDR1 is SGHRS and CDR2 YFSETQ. The CDR3 sequence is 14 residues long. The CDR3 is CASSIPGTRDTQYF. The CDR3 DNA sequence: TGCGCCAGCAGCATCCCCGGGACAAGGGATACGCAGTATTTT.

The chain links TRBV11-2 to TRBJ2-3; 8 nucleotides agree with TRBD2. Germline loops: CDR1 SGHAT, CDR2 FQNNGV. The CDR3 extends over 16 amino acids. V trimming: 5 bases; J trimming: 2 bases; junction bases outside the gene matches: 9. The DNA for the CDR3 is TGTGCCAGCAGCCCACGATTAGCGGGGTTCACAGATACGCAGTATTTT. The encoded protein is CASSPRLAGFTDTQYF. Using reference TRBV11-2 and TRBJ2-3 for the parts outside the CDR3, the full variable domain is EAGVAQSPRYKIIEKRQSVAFWCNPISGHATLYWYQQILGQGPKLLIQFQNNGVVDDSQLPKDRFSAERLKGVDSTLKIQPAKLEDSAVYLCASSPRLAGFTDTQYFGPGTRLTVL.

This chain connects TRBV28 to TRBJ1-2, with a possible D match to TRBD1 (5 bases). Germline V gene lookup returns CDR1 MDHEN and CDR2 SYDVKM. The CDR3 sequence is 15 residues long. V shed 7 bases and J shed 3 bases, with 18 bases lying between them. CDR3 sequence (DNA): TGTGCCAGCACCCCACTGGCAGGGATACACTATGGCTACACCTTC. It is translated as CASTPLAGIHYGYTF.

The chain joins TRBV9 to TRBJ1-4, with D possibly matching TRBD1 (5 bases). The CDR3 extends over 14 amino acids. Trimming removed 0 bases from V and 5 bases from J, with 8 bases in between. Germline assignment: CDR1 SGDLS and CDR2 YYNGEE. The CDR3 spells CASSVDEGNEKLFF. The CDR3 nucleotides read TGTGCCAGCAGCGTAGACGAGGGGAATGAAAAACTGTTTTTT.

The chain is built from TRBV6-6 and TRBJ1-1; D remains unclear. The CDR3 has 12 amino acids. Germline V gene data show CDR1 as MNHNY and CDR2 as SVGAGI (reference sequence). The ends were cut back, 10 bases at V and 0 bases at J, with 9 bases in the middle. This chain's CDR3 is CATNQLNTEAFF. The CDR3 bases are TGTGCCACCAACCAGCTGAACACTGAAGCTTTCTTT.

The rearrangement links TRBV9 to TRBJ2-2; TRBD2 is a possible D gene (7 bases). The CDR3 is 16 amino acids. The V gene lost 4 bases and the J gene lost 4 bases, with 17 bases spanning the gap. Germline lookup yields CDR1 SGDLS and CDR2 YYNGEE. The CDR3 DNA is TGTGCCAGCAGCCCCGCGGCGGGGGCGGGCACCGGGGAGCTGTTTTTT. This encodes CASSPAAGAGTGELFF. Full variable domain (remainder filled in from reference TRBV9 and TRBJ2-2): DSGVTQTPKHLITATGQRVTLRCSPRSGDLSVYWYQQSLDQGLQFLIQYYNGEERAKGNILERFSAQQFPDLHSELNLSSLELGDSALYFCASSPAAGAGTGELFFGEGSRLTVL.

This clone was picked up one time. The chain is built from TRBV5-5 and TRBJ1-2, with no clear D. This CDR3 has 15 amino acids. V shed 0 bases and J shed 6 bases, with 15 bases lying between them. Per the germline V gene, CDR1 is SGHKS and CDR2 is YYEKEE (reference sequence). The CDR3 DNA reads as TGTGCCAGCAGCTTGGTCCCGGCTACCGGCGATGGCTACACCTTC. Its translation: CASSLVPATGDGYTF. The variable domain in full, with the rest retrieved from reference TRBV5-5 and TRBJ1-2, is DAGVTQSPTHLIKTRGQQVTLRCSPISGHKSVSWYQQVLGQGPQFIFQYYEKEERGRGNFPDRFSARQFPNYSSELNVNALLLGDSALYLCASSLVPATGDGYTFGSGTRLTVV.

The CDR3 nucleotides are TGTGCCAGTAGTATGGATGGGGGCCAAGAGACCCAGTACTTC. It specifies CASSMDGGQETQYF. The rearrangement joins TRBV19 to TRBJ2-5, with D perhaps TRBD1 or TRBD2 (5 bases each). Germline values: CDR1 LNHDA, CDR2 SQIVND (reference sequence). V gave up 3 bases and J gave up 1 base, with 9 bases separating them. The CDR3 extends over 14 amino acids.

The V and J genes are TRBV5-6 and TRBJ1-5; D is undetermined. From germline, CDR1 is SGHDT and CDR2 YYEEEE. Trimming removed 1 base at V and 6 bases at J, with 11 bases between. The CDR3 sequence is 14 residues long. The CDR3 protein is CASSLFKDFQPQHF. The CDR3 nucleotides are TGTGCCAGCAGCTTGTTTAAGGACTTTCAGCCCCAGCATTTT.

The chain recombines TRBV6-1 with TRBJ1-2; TRBD1 is a possible D gene (5 bases). V was pared by 4 bases and J by 7 bases, with 22 bases between. CDR1 is MNHNS and CDR2 is SASEGT in the germline V gene. The CDR3 length is 16 residues. The CDR3 sequence is CASSAREGTSPSGYTF. As DNA, the CDR3 is TGTGCCAGCAGTGCCCGGGAAGGGACTTCACCCTCTGGCTACACCTTC.

In its sample, this clone was seen once. The chain uses TRBV6-2 or TRBV6-3 and TRBJ1-5; D is undetermined. Deletions cut 5 bases from V and 6 bases from J, with 5 bases between. Looked up from germline, CDR1 is MNHEY and CDR2 is SVGEGT. This CDR3 is built from 11 residues. The CDR3 coding sequence is TGTGCCAGCAGTAACGGTCAGCCCCAGCATTTT. Encoded protein: CASSNGQPQHF.

The genes are TRBV7-2 and TRBJ1-1; D is undetermined. Germline V gives CDR1 SGHTA, CDR2 FQGNSA. Trimming stripped 3 bases from V and 5 bases from J, with 19 bases between. There are 16 residues in the CDR3. CDR3 coding DNA: TGTGCCAGCAGCTTGAGGTGGATAGGTGTTGGGACTGAAGCTTTCTTT. Its translation is CASSLRWIGVGTEAFF.

The chain has TRBV15 and TRBJ2-5; possibly TRBD2 for D (6 bases). CDR3 length: 16 residues. Germline V gives CDR1 LNHNV, CDR2 YYDKDF (reference sequence). Trimming removed 2 bases from V and 7 bases from J, with 20 bases in between. Here the CDR3 reads CATSRFWRIGRGTQYF. In DNA form, the CDR3 reads TGTGCCACCAGCAGATTTTGGCGGATCGGGCGGGGGACCCAGTACTTC.

J is TRBJ1-1 and V is TRBV3-1 (or the pseudogene TRBV3-2), with D maybe TRBD1 (5 bases). The germline gives CDR1 LGHDT, CDR2 YNNKEL (reference sequence). V gave up 2 bases and J gave up 5 bases, with 15 bases separating them. The CDR3 has 15 residues. The CDR3 loop reads CASSQLPSGRTEAFF. The DNA of the CDR3 is TGTGCCAGCAGCCAACTACCTTCAGGGAGGACTGAAGCTTTCTTT.

The chain couples TRBV7-3 to TRBJ1-1; D not certain. The CDR3 has 13 amino acids. V gave up 5 bases and J gave up 1 base, with 8 bases separating them. CDR1 SGHTA and CDR2 FQGTGA come from the germline V gene. CDR3 DNA: TGTGCCAGCAGCAGAAAAAGGAACACTGAAGCTTTCTTT. Its protein product is CASSRKRNTEAFF.

This rearrangement joins TRBV5-6 to TRBJ2-1; no clear D gene. Germline CDR1 SGHDT, CDR2 YYEEEE. Between the trimmed V and J ends, which lost 0 bases and 5 bases, there was a span of 15 bases. This CDR3 has 16 residues. The CDR3 protein is CASSLGPGWVHNEQFF. CDR3 nucleotides: TGTGCCAGCAGCTTGGGCCCCGGGTGGGTCCACAATGAGCAGTTCTTC. The variable domain in full, completed from reference TRBV5-6 and TRBJ2-1, reads DAGVTQSPTHLIKTRGQQVTLRCSPKSGHDTVSWYQQALGQGPQFIFQYYEEEERQRGNFPDRFSGHQFPNYSSELNVNALLLGDSALYLCASSLGPGWVHNEQFFGPGTRLTVL.

This chain links TRBV20-1 with TRBJ2-5; possibly TRBD2 for D (7 bases). From germline, CDR1 is DFQATT and CDR2 SNEGSKA (reference sequence). The CDR3 covers 11 residues. Deletions cut 6 bases from V and 7 bases from J, with 12 bases between. The CDR3 nucleotides are TGCAGTGCCGGGGGGCCCTGGACCCAGTACTTC. Translating gives CSAGGPWTQYF.

A note on this clone: The sample contains more than one DNA sequence encoding this CDR3. CDR3 sequence (DNA): TGCGCCAGCAGCTTGGTTGGGTACGAGGAGACCCAGTACTTC. It codes for CASSLVGYEETQYF. This chain connects TRBV5-1 to TRBJ2-5, with D unclear. Trimming removed 0 bases at V and 5 bases at J, with 11 bases between. CDR1 and CDR2 (germline): SGHRS, YFSETQ. The CDR3 runs 14 residues.

CDR3: CASSVGTGGDQPQHF. DNA for the CDR3: TGTGCCAGCAGCGTGGGGACAGGGGGCGATCAGCCCCAGCATTTT. This sequence joins TRBV9 and TRBJ1-5; 12 positions match TRBD1. Per the germline V gene, CDR1 is SGDLS and CDR2 is YYNGEE. J gave up 5 bases and V 2 bases, and 2 bases lay outside the gene matches. The CDR3 length is 15 residues.

V gene TRBV5-8 combines with J gene TRBJ1-2, with 9 bases fitting TRBD1. The V gene end was trimmed by 1 base and the J gene end by 7 bases; junction bases not matched to a gene: 11. Germline V CDR1 and CDR2: SGHTS, YDEGEE. The CDR3 contains 16 residues. The CDR3 sequence is CASSLSAGQGGFGYTF. DNA of the CDR3: TGTGCCAGCAGCTTGAGTGCGGGACAGGGAGGGTTTGGCTACACCTTC.

The CDR3 DNA reads TGTGCCAGCAGCGACACCTACGAGCAGTACTTC. Amino acids: CASSDTYEQYF. The chain uses TRBV5-6 and TRBJ2-7; D unclear. V was clipped by 4 bases and J by 2 bases, with 4 bases between them. Germline CDR1 SGHDT, CDR2 YYEEEE. The CDR3 contains 11 residues.

CDR3 DNA sequence: TGTGCCAGCAGCTTCTTATGGGGCGATCGGGCCCAAGAGACCCAGTACTTC. It translates to CASSFLWGDRAQETQYF. The chain uses TRBV5-6 and TRBJ2-5; D is possibly TRBD1 (5 bases). Germline V lookup: CDR1 SGHDT, CDR2 YYEEEE. The ends were cut back, 2 bases at V and 1 base at J, with 18 bases in the middle. CDR3 length equals 17 residues.

The CDR3 DNA follows: TGTGCCAGCAGGGCAAGGGAGAACACTGAAGCTTTCTTT. Its protein is CASRARENTEAFF. This chain joins TRBV6-6 and TRBJ1-1; no firm D call. The V gene's germline CDR1 is MNHNY and CDR2 SVGAGI (reference sequence). There are 13 residues in the CDR3. V shed 6 bases and J shed 1 base, with 9 bases lying between them.